The TCR beta chain described here comes from a study of cytomegalovirus exposure and HLA in healthy donors. Overall study results and limits: Specificity for CMV antigens was confirmed in vitro for a few of the CMV-associated chains. In a later analysis, TCR beta V- and J-gene trimming was associated with a missense DCLRE1C variant.

Concerning this clone: The antigen is unknown.

The CDR3 length is 16 residues. After removal of 2 bases from V and 6 bases from J, the junction contained 6 bases not matched to a gene. Germline CDR1 and CDR2: SGHTA and FQGNSA. 60 Vbeta and 13 Jbeta primers were used in PCR. Here immunoSEQ multiplex PCR was the method, and the copy in TCRdb shows in-frame clones only, minus some. The sample holds 90,000 to 120,000 clones, 60% to 85% seen once. This TCR derives from a female donor in good health and CMV-seropositive. The chain joins TRBV7-2 to TRBJ2-2, with TRBD2 matching 10 bases. Sequencing was performed on PBMCs. CDR3 protein: CASSLQSGGASGELFF. CDR3 bases: TGTGCCAGCAGCTTACAAAGCGGGGGGGCCTCCGGGGAGCTGTTTTTT.